The 26 T cell receptor beta chains in this list originate from one sample, sequenced in a study of OX40 agonist ivuxolimab in advanced cancers. The assay was immunoSEQ multiplex PCR, and TCRdb's table has in-frame clones only and misses some. This table holds around 80,000 clones, about four fifths found once. This sample comprised CD4+ or CD8+ T cells sorted from blood, obtained in a trial of the OX40 agonist ivuxolimab. Every receptor here comes from an adult with an advanced solid tumor such as melanoma, head and neck, liver or kidney cancer.

This clone was picked up a small number of times. The rearrangement joins TRBV11-3 to TRBJ2-3, with 9 positions matching TRBD2. The V segment lost 1 base and the J segment 7 bases; nucleotides outside the gene matches: 3. CDR1 and CDR2 (germline): SGHNT, YENEEA. The CDR3 has 14 residues. The CDR3 loop reads CASSLVAGGYTQYF. CDR3 nucleotides: TGTGCCAGCAGCTTAGTGGCGGGGGGGTATACGCAGTATTTT.

J is TRBJ2-5 and V is TRBV5-6; D may correspond to TRBD1 or TRBD2 (5 bases each). Trimming shortened V by 9 bases and J by 4 bases, and 10 bases separated the two germline ends. Per the germline V gene, CDR1 is SGHDT and CDR2 is YYEEEE. The CDR3 loop spans 11 amino acids. CDR3 coding DNA: TGTGCCACCTCGAGGGGAGAGACCCAGTACTTC. The encoded protein is CATSRGETQYF.

The rearrangement uses TRBV6-1 and TRBJ1-1; D ambiguous. This CDR3 is 13 amino acids long. The V end was cut by 7 bases, the J end by 0 bases, with 9 bases between. Germline CDR1 is MNHNS and CDR2 is SASEGT. CDR3 bases: TGTGCCAGCACCAACGAGGTGAACACTGAAGCTTTCTTT. It codes for CASTNEVNTEAFF.

This rearrangement joins TRBV5-4 to TRBJ2-5, with 8 bases fitting TRBD2. Trimming took 4 bases from V and 1 from J; bases not matched to a gene: 6. This CDR3 has 15 residues. Germline CDR1 reads SGHNT; CDR2 reads YYREEE (reference sequence). CDR3 nucleotides: TGTGCCAGCAGCCCGCGAAGCGGGGGCCAAGAGACCCAGTACTTC. Amino acid sequence: CASSPRSGGQETQYF. Based on the CDR3 plus reference TRBV5-4 and TRBJ2-5, the full variable domain is ETGVTQSPTHLIKTRGQQVTLRCSSQSGHNTVSWYQQALGQGPQFIFQYYREEENGRGNFPPRFSGLQFPNYSSELNVNALELDDSALYLCASSPRSGGQETQYFGPGTRLLVL.

The gene calls are TRBV7-2 and TRBJ2-7; perhaps D is TRBD1 or TRBD2 (6 bases each). V was pared by 3 bases and J by 7 bases, with 16 bases between. CDR1 is SGHTA, CDR2 FQGNSA, per germline. CDR3 length: 14 residues. CDR3 sequence reads: CASSLLSEGGEQYF. The CDR3 nucleotides read TGTGCCAGCAGCTTGCTCTCCGAGGGGGGTGAGCAGTACTTC.

This chain uses TRBV4-2 with TRBJ2-2; 8 bases agree with TRBD2. Looked up from germline, CDR1 is LGHNA and CDR2 is YNFKEQ. The CDR3 is 16 residues long. After removal of 3 bases from V and 4 bases from J, the junction contained 7 bases not matched to a gene. CDR3 amino acids: CASSHPDRGGTGELFF. The CDR3 DNA is TGTGCCAGCAGCCACCCCGACCGGGGGGGCACCGGGGAGCTGTTTTTT.

CDR3 DNA sequence: TGTGCCAGCAGTTCGCTTGGGACATCGAGGGATGAGCAGTTCTTC. It is translated as CASSSLGTSRDEQFF. This chain links TRBV6-5 with TRBJ2-1; TRBD1 might be the D (6 bases). There are 15 residues in the CDR3. The germline CDR1 and CDR2 sequences are MNHEY and SVGAGI. Trimming stripped 4 bases from V and 8 bases from J, with 18 bases between.

This clone has a single count. The chain has TRBV7-2 and TRBJ1-3; 7 bases are shared with TRBD1. The junction had 8 bases not matched to a gene; V was cut back by 6 bases and J by 3 bases. The CDR3 loop spans 15 amino acids. The V gene's germline CDR1 is SGHTA and CDR2 FQGNSA. DNA of the CDR3: TGTGCCAGCAGGCGACAGGGTTTGAGTGGAAACACCATATATTTT. Translating gives CASRRQGLSGNTIYF.

V is TRBV9 and J is TRBJ2-1; no reliable D call. CDR1 is SGDLS, CDR2 YYNGEE, per germline. The CDR3 has 13 amino acids. Between the trimmed V and J ends, which lost 9 bases and 6 bases, there was a span of 16 bases. The DNA of the CDR3 is TGTGCCACCCGACCTGTTAGTCGCAATGAGCAGTTCTTC. Translating it yields CATRPVSRNEQFF.

This clone was counted between two and nine times. The rearrangement joins TRBV5-1 to TRBJ1-4; possible D gene TRBD1, 6 bases. There are 15 residues in the CDR3. V was trimmed by 4 bases and J by 4 bases, leaving 14 bases between them. Germline V gene data show CDR1 as SGHRS and CDR2 as YFSETQ. The CDR3 bases are TGCGCCAGCAGCCCTGCAGGGGTCCTTAATGAAAAACTGTTTTTT. Its protein is CASSPAGVLNEKLFF.

The chain employs TRBV6-5 and TRBJ1-2; no firm D call. CDR1 and CDR2 (germline): MNHEY, SVGAGI. The CDR3 covers 12 residues. V lost 8 bases, J lost 4 bases, and 11 bases lay in between. The CDR3 DNA sequence: TGTGCCAGCTCTCGGGGTCTCTATGGCTACACCTTC. This codes for CASSRGLYGYTF.

V and J are TRBV29-1 and TRBJ1-2; no firm D call. The CDR3 loop spans 14 amino acids. The V and J ends lost 5 bases and 4 bases respectively, with 17 bases between them. Germline assignment: CDR1 SQVTM and CDR2 ANQGSEA. Written as DNA, the CDR3 is TGCAGCGTTCTTTCGGCCTCGAGCCCCTATGGCTACACCTTC. Its protein is CSVLSASSPYGYTF.

The chain recombines TRBV14 with TRBJ2-5; a weak D match, TRBD1 (6 bases). Per germline, CDR1 SGHDN and CDR2 FVKESK. Between the trimmed V and J ends, which lost 6 bases and 2 bases, there was a span of 10 bases. The length of the CDR3 is 13 residues. The CDR3 DNA is TGTGCCAGCAGGCTACAGGGTCAAGAGACCCAGTACTTC. As protein: CASRLQGQETQYF. Full variable domain (remainder filled in from reference TRBV14 and TRBJ2-5): EAGVTQFPSHSVIEKGQTVTLRCDPISGHDNLYWYRRVMGKEIKFLLHFVKESKQDESGMPNNRFLAERTGGTYSTLKVQPAELEDSGVYFCASRLQGQETQYFGPGTRLLVL.

The chain is built from TRBV4-1 and TRBJ2-3; TRBD1 or TRBD2 may be the D gene (5 bases each). V was pared by 0 bases and J by 4 bases, with 17 bases between. Germline values: CDR1 MGHRA, CDR2 YSYEKL. The CDR3 contains 17 residues. The CDR3 DNA is TGCGCCAGCAGCCAAGAATTGTTCGGGGCCCCCCCAGATACGCAGTATTTT. Translated: CASSQELFGAPPDTQYF.

This clone was found once. The chain combines TRBV7-3 with TRBJ1-1; 7 bases fit TRBD1. The CDR3 extends over 16 amino acids. Germline CDR1 is SGHTA and CDR2 is FQGTGA. V was pared by 2 bases and J by 1 base, with 7 bases of the junction left unmatched. The CDR3 DNA follows: TGTGCCAGCAGCTTAGAGGGGGCCATATGGAACACTGAAGCTTTCTTT. This translates into CASSLEGAIWNTEAFF.

The chain carries TRBV18 and TRBJ2-7, with 9 bases fitting TRBD1. V dropped 3 bases and J dropped 5; count of bases not matched to a gene: 5. There are 14 residues in the CDR3. Looked up from germline, CDR1 is KGHSH and CDR2 is LQKENI. CDR3 sequence reads: CASSPGTGLNEQYF. In DNA form, the CDR3 reads TGTGCCAGCTCACCCGGGACAGGGTTGAACGAGCAGTACTTC.

The genes are TRBV6-5 and TRBJ2-1; TRBD1 matches 8 bases. This CDR3 has 14 amino acids. Germline V CDR1 and CDR2: MNHEY, SVGAGI. The junction had 7 bases not matched to a gene; V was cut back by 7 bases and J by 5 bases. The CDR3 DNA is TGTGCCAGCACCATCGGACAGGGTAACAATGAGCAGTTCTTC. Protein sequence: CASTIGQGNNEQFF.

This sequence joins TRBV30 and TRBJ1-5, with D tentatively TRBD1 (6 bases). From germline, CDR1 is GTSNPN and CDR2 SVGIG (reference sequence). Trimming took 3 bases from V and 1 from J, leaving 16 bases between them. CDR3 length: 16 amino acids. CDR3 protein: CAWSPPRQGSNQPQHF. CDR3 DNA sequence: TGTGCCTGGAGCCCCCCCCGGCAGGGGAGCAATCAGCCCCAGCATTTT.

This clone was seen a single time. This chain connects TRBV19 to TRBJ2-6; D not resolved. The CDR3 length is 12 residues. From germline, CDR1 is LNHDA and CDR2 SQIVND (reference sequence). Trimming cost V 6 bases and J 0 bases, with 0 bases left between them. CDR3 amino acids: CASSSGANVLTF. CDR3 DNA: TGTGCCAGTAGCTCTGGGGCCAACGTCCTGACTTTC.

In nucleotides, the CDR3 is TGTGCCAGCAGCTTTATAGCGGGAGGATACGAGCAGTACTTC. This translates into CASSFIAGGYEQYF. The chain is built from TRBV7-2 and TRBJ2-7; 10 bases match TRBD2. The CDR3 covers 14 residues. The junction had 3 bases not matched to a gene; V was cut back by 3 bases and J by 4 bases. The germline gives CDR1 SGHTA, CDR2 FQGNSA.

This chain joins TRBV19 and TRBJ1-4, with a possible D match to TRBD1 (5 bases). Germline CDR1 reads LNHDA; CDR2 reads SQIVND (reference sequence). Trimming took 7 bases from V and 5 from J, leaving 17 bases between them. This CDR3 contains 15 residues. CDR3 nucleotides: TGTGCCAGTAACCCATCGGGGGGACCCAATGAAAAACTGTTTTTT. This gives the protein CASNPSGGPNEKLFF.

The V and J genes are TRBV6-6 and TRBJ2-2; D is perhaps TRBD1 (6 bases). Germline CDR1 and CDR2: MNHNY and SVGAGI (reference sequence). V lost 6 bases to trimming and J lost 6 bases, with 17 bases between them. The CDR3 is 15 amino acids. The CDR3, as DNA: TGTGCCAGCAGCTGGGACACCGCTCCCCCCGGGGAGCTGTTTTTT. Translating it yields CASSWDTAPPGELFF.

In nucleotides, the CDR3 is TGTGCCAGCAGCTTGTTCGGGGAATCCGGCTACACCTTC. Protein: CASSLFGESGYTF. The chain employs TRBV6-1 and TRBJ1-2; no clear D. The CDR3 runs to 13 residues. V lost 6 bases to trimming and J lost 8 bases, with 16 bases between them. Germline V gene lookup returns CDR1 MNHNS and CDR2 SASEGT.

The rearrangement uses TRBV5-5 and TRBJ2-6; D tentatively fits TRBD1 or TRBD2 (5 bases each). Trimming left V 3 bases short and J 4 bases short, with 23 bases between. The length of the CDR3 is 19 residues. CDR1 is SGHKS, CDR2 YYEKEE, per germline (reference sequence). This CDR3 reads CASSSEARGRHVGANVLTF. CDR3 DNA: TGTGCCAGCAGCTCTGAAGCTAGGGGACGGCATGTCGGGGCCAACGTCCTGACTTTC.

The V call is TRBV5-1, the J call TRBJ1-6; D is undetermined. The CDR3 spans 13 residues. V dropped 7 bases and J dropped 5 bases, with 10 bases sitting between them. The germline V gene encodes CDR1 SGHRS and CDR2 YFSETQ. The CDR3 coding sequence is TGCGCCAGCGCCGGCGGAGATAATTCACCCCTCCACTTT. This sequence encodes CASAGGDNSPLHF.

The chain recombines TRBV4-1 with TRBJ1-1; 7 bases are shared with TRBD1. The J segment lost 5 bases and the V segment lost 3 bases, leaving 6 bases of the junction unmatched. CDR1 and CDR2 (germline): MGHRA, YSYEKL. The CDR3 consists of 14 residues. The CDR3 bases are TGCGCCAGCAGCCAGAGGGGGCGCGGGACTGAAGCTTTCTTT. It is translated as CASSQRGRGTEAFF.